A selection of T cell receptor beta chains follows, all from one sample in a study of siplizumab effects on memory and regulatory T cells. TCRdb's table, derived via immunoSEQ multiplex PCR, lists solely in-frame clones and lacks some. The sample yields fewer than 100,000 clones, 95% seen once. Source material: CD8+ T cells sorted from blood. These receptors all come from a human donor in good health. The CDR3 runs from the conserved cysteine through the conserved F or W. The D gene is left open where the match is weak. Rows give clone size only sometimes, using once, few, many, or a class for an expanded clone.

TRBJ2-3,TRBD2,NA,TRBV18,TGTGCCAGCTCACACACCGGGACTAGCAGAACTAGCACAGATACGCAGTATTTT,CASSHTGTSRTSTDTQYF
TRBJ2-2,TRBD2,NA,TRBV28,TGTGCCATCACCGGGGGGGGCCCCGGGGAGCTGTTTTTT,CAITGGGPGELFF
TRBJ2-7,NA,NA,TRBV6-7,TGTGCCAGCAGTCCCCGGGACAGGGCCCTAGCGGGACCGACATTCTCCTACGAGCAGTACTTC,CASSPRDRALAGPTFSYEQYF
TRBJ2-7,NA,NA,TRBV13,TGTGCCAGCAGACGACAGGAGTCCTACGAGCAGTACTTC,CASRRQESYEQYF
TRBJ2-3,NA,NA,TRBV15,TGTGCCACCAGCAGAGATTCGGCTAGCACAGATACGCAGTATTTT,CATSRDSASTDTQYF
TRBJ1-2,NA,NA,TRBV27,TGTGCCAGCAGTTTAGGACGGTACTATGGCTACACCTTC,CASSLGRYYGYTF
TRBJ1-1,NA,few,TRBV6-6,TGTGCCAGCAGTCAATCAGATATAGGGTCGAACACTGAAGCTTTCTTT,CASSQSDIGSNTEAFF
TRBJ1-2,NA,NA,TRBV9,TGTGCCAGCAGCGGGGGCCCGGGGGCCTATGGCTACACCTTC,CASSGGPGAYGYTF
TRBJ2-1,TRBD2,NA,TRBV27,TGTGCCAGCAGTCCCAGACTAGCGGGCTCCTACAATGAGCAGTTCTTC,CASSPRLAGSYNEQFF
TRBJ1-3,NA,NA,TRBV4-1,TGCGCCAGCAGCCAAGGGGTCCAAAGGACGGTTGACACCATATATTTT,CASSQGVQRTVDTIYF
TRBJ1-4,NA,NA,TRBV4-2,TGTGCCAGCAGCCAAGATCCGGGGGGCGAGGATGAAAAACTGTTTTTT,CASSQDPGGEDEKLFF
TRBJ2-3,NA,once,TRBV21-1,TGTGCCAGCAGCAGCTGCAAAGCCGGACAGGAGCTCTGGCGAAGCACAGATACGCAGTATTTT,CASSSCKAGQELWRSTDTQYF
TRBJ1-5,NA,NA,TRBV11-2,TGTGCCAGCAGCTTAGGGAATAGCAATCAGCCCCAGCATTTT,CASSLGNSNQPQHF
TRBJ2-7,NA,NA,TRBV14,TGTGCCAGCAGCCAAGCGCAGGGGCGTTCCCCCTACGAGCAGTACTTC,CASSQAQGRSPYEQYF
TRBJ1-1,NA,NA,TRBV21-1,TGTGCCAGCATCCGGGAAATAGGGACTGAAGCTTTCTTT,CASIREIGTEAFF
TRBJ2-7,NA,NA,TRBV10-2,TGCGCCAGCGGGCAAGCGCAGTACTTC,CASGQAQYF
TRBJ1-1,NA,once,TRBV14,TGTGCCAGCAGCCCCACGAATTACACTAGGGAGAACACTGAAGCTTTCTTT,CASSPTNYTRENTEAFF
TRBJ1-2,TRBD1,NA,TRBV5-4,TGTGCCAGCAGCAGCGGACAGGCAAACTATGGCTACACCTTC,CASSSGQANYGYTF
TRBJ2-6,NA,NA,TRBV29-1,TGCAGCGTACCTTTGCCGGGAGACTACTCTGGGGCCAACGTCCTGACTTTC,CSVPLPGDYSGANVLTF
TRBJ2-7,TRBD2,once,TRBV10-1,TGCGCCAGCAGTTCGGCTAGCGGGAGAGTGCAGTACTTC,CASSSASGRVQYF
TRBJ2-5,NA,NA,TRBV2,TGTGCCAGCAGTGACGGCGCAGGGGGGGACCAAGAGACCCAGTACTTC,CASSDGAGGDQETQYF
TRBJ2-1,TRBD2,NA,TRBV7-3,TGTGCCAGCAGCTTAGGGATAGGACTAGCGGGGATCTACAATGAGCAGTTCTTC,CASSLGIGLAGIYNEQFF
TRBJ1-5,NA,once,TRBV5-1,TGCGCCAGCAGCCCCCAAGGAGATTTCAATCAGCCCCAGCATTTT,CASSPQGDFNQPQHF
TRBJ2-5,TRBD1,NA,TRBV11-2,TGTGCCAGCAGCTTAGTTGCCCGAGGGACAGGGGGCGGGCAAGAGACCCAGTACTTC,CASSLVARGTGGGQETQYF
TRBJ1-3,NA,NA,TRBV7-8,TGTGCCAGCAGCTTAGCGACAGATTCCTCTGGAAACACCATATATTTT,CASSLATDSSGNTIYF
TRBJ2-1,NA,NA,TRBV27,TGTGCCAGCAGTTTATATGGTAATCAGTTCTTC,CASSLYGNQFF
TRBJ2-5,TRBD2,once,TRBV6-5,TGTGCCAGCAGTTTGACTAGCGGTTCCCAAGAGACCCAGTACTTC,CASSLTSGSQETQYF
TRBJ1-2,NA,once,TRBV30,TGTGCCTGGAGGGATAACTATGGCTACACCTTC,CAWRDNYGYTF
TRBJ2-7,NA,NA,TRBV23-1,TGCGCCAGCAGTCAAGAAGTCAGTCCGGCGCACGAGCAGTACTTC,CASSQEVSPAHEQYF
TRBJ2-2,NA,NA,TRBV29-1,TGCAGCGTTGATGCGGTGGAAACCGGGGAGCTGTTTTTT,CSVDAVETGELFF
TRBJ2-7,NA,NA,TRBV27,TGTGCCAGTCGCTCTAGAACACACGCGTACGAGCAGTACTTC,CASRSRTHAYEQYF